Listed below are T cell receptor beta chains from one sample, sequenced in a study of beta chain features in type 1 diabetes. TCRdb's table, derived via immunoSEQ multiplex PCR, lists solely in-frame clones and lacks some. The profile covers about 210,000 clones, with approximately 11% appearing a single time and roughly 1.4% taken by the ten largest. The sequencing input was central memory CD4+ T cells from blood. These TCRs come from a man younger than 35 in good health. Each CDR3 is given with its conserved first and last residue. A D gene is named only where the DNA matches it firmly. Only some rows state a clone size, as once, few, many or a class for expanded clones.

TRBV18,TRBJ2-1,few,NA,TGTGCCACCACAACGGACCAATCGAATGAGCAGTTCTTC,CATTTDQSNEQFF
TRBV30,TRBJ2-1,few,TRBD2,TGTGCCATCACTAGCGGGGTCAATGAGCAGTTCTTC,CAITSGVNEQFF
TRBV5-1,TRBJ2-7,many,NA,TGCGCCAGCAGCCCGGGACTTATCTCCTACGAGCAGTACTTC,CASSPGLISYEQYF
TRBV5-1,TRBJ2-2,few,NA,TGCGCCAGCAGCTTGTTGGCCAGGGATAACGGGGAGCTGTTTTTT,CASSLLARDNGELFF
TRBV14,TRBJ2-7,few,TRBD1,TGTGCCAGCAGCCAGGGACAGGGCGCTTACGAGCAGTACTTC,CASSQGQGAYEQYF
TRBV6-5,TRBJ1-1,NA,TRBD1,TGTGCCAGCAGTTCCCAGGGGGACAGATTCGGCACTGAAGCTTTCTTT,CASSSQGDRFGTEAFF
TRBV30,TRBJ1-4,few,TRBD1,TGTGCCTGGAACAGACAGGGTGGAGAAAAACTGTTTTTT,CAWNRQGGEKLFF
TRBV4-2,TRBJ2-5,NA,TRBD2,TGTGCCAGCAGCCAAGCGGTCGCGGGAGAAGAGACCCAGTACTTC,CASSQAVAGEETQYF
TRBV29-1,TRBJ2-7,NA,NA,TGCAGCGTTGAAGGTCGGGGTGCCTACGAGCAGTACTTC,CSVEGRGAYEQYF
TRBV7-2,TRBJ2-4,many,NA,TGTGCCAGCAGCTCAAGGGAGAGTGGGACCAAAAACATTCAGTACTTC,CASSSRESGTKNIQYF
TRBV30,TRBJ1-5,few,NA,TGTGCCTGGAGTTTAAGGGAGGATCAGCCCCAGCATTTT,CAWSLREDQPQHF
TRBV5-1,TRBJ1-2,NA,TRBD1,TGCGCCAGCAGCGCTGACGGGACAGAAGATGGCTACACCTTC,CASSADGTEDGYTF
TRBV10-3,TRBJ1-1,NA,NA,TGTGCCATCAGTGAGTCGTGGGCTCCTGAAGCTTTCTTT,CAISESWAPEAFF
TRBV30,TRBJ2-7,many,NA,TGTGCCTGGAGTATCCGGACTTTCTACGAGCAGTACTTC,CAWSIRTFYEQYF
TRBV7-2,TRBJ2-4,many,TRBD2,TGTGCCAGCAGCTCCGGGACTAGCGGCCCCCAAAACATTCAGTACTTC,CASSSGTSGPQNIQYF
TRBV15,TRBJ2-5,many,NA,TGTGCCACCAGCAGAGATCCTGGGGAGACCCAGTACTTC,CATSRDPGETQYF
TRBV29-1,TRBJ2-1,few,NA,TGCAGCTCCGACAGAACGAGCTACAATGAGCAGTTCTTC,CSSDRTSYNEQFF
TRBV2,TRBJ2-7,NA,NA,TGTGCCAGCAGTTGGAACTACGAGCAGTACTTC,CASSWNYEQYF
TRBV5-1,TRBJ2-5,few,NA,TGCGCCAGCAGCCTCGGACCCCAAGAGACCCAGTACTTC,CASSLGPQETQYF
TRBV6-5,TRBJ2-3,few,NA,TGTGCCAGCAGTTCTTTCCTCACAGATACGCAGTATTTT,CASSSFLTDTQYF
TRBV7-8,TRBJ2-2,few,NA,TGTGCCAGCAGCGGGCGGTTTAGCGGGGAGCTGTTTTTT,CASSGRFSGELFF
TRBV29-1,TRBJ1-2,NA,NA,TGCAGCGTTGATCGGCAGGGAAACTATGGCTACACCTTC,CSVDRQGNYGYTF
TRBV29-1,TRBJ2-1,few,TRBD2,TGCAGCGCCGCCCCCGGCAAGCGGGGGGACAATGAGCAGTTCTTC,CSAAPGKRGDNEQFF
TRBV29-1,TRBJ2-7,NA,TRBD1,TGCAGCGCGCAAACTAGAAGGGGACAGGGAAACTACGAGCAGTACTTC,CSAQTRRGQGNYEQYF
TRBV6-1,TRBJ2-2,NA,TRBD2,TGTGCCAGCAGTGGCCTAGCGGGAAGGGGAACCGGGGAGCTGTTTTTT,CASSGLAGRGTGELFF
TRBV6-6,TRBJ2-7,few,TRBD1,TGTGCCAGCAGTTACTCGTTGACAGGGGGAAGCGAGCAGTACTTC,CASSYSLTGGSEQYF
TRBV7-9,TRBJ2-1,few,NA,TGTGCCAGCACCAACCGGGAATACAATGAGCAGTTCTTC,CASTNREYNEQFF
TRBV29-1,TRBJ2-5,few,NA,TGCAGCGCCAACGATGCCCGGGAGACCCAGTACTTC,CSANDARETQYF
TRBV28,TRBJ2-5,few,NA,TGTGCCAGCAGTAGCTGGGACAAAGAGACCCAGTACTTC,CASSSWDKETQYF
TRBV7-9,TRBJ2-6,NA,NA,TGTGCCAGCAGCTTAGTGGTTGGGGCCAACGTCCTGACTTTC,CASSLVVGANVLTF
TRBV6-1,TRBJ2-1,NA,TRBD1,TGTGCCAGCAGGCGCGGGACAGGGGAGGGGAATGAGCAGTTCTTC,CASRRGTGEGNEQFF
TRBV14,TRBJ2-1,few,NA,TGTGCCAGCAGCCAAAGGGCGGGATTGAAGCAGTTCTTC,CASSQRAGLKQFF
TRBV2,TRBJ2-4,NA,TRBD2,TGTGCCAGCAGTGACGAACTAGCGGGAGCCAAAAACATTCAGTACTTC,CASSDELAGAKNIQYF
TRBV11-2,TRBJ2-1,few,TRBD1,TGTGCCAGCAGCCCTCAGGGGGCGGAGGATGAGCAGTTCTTC,CASSPQGAEDEQFF
TRBV7-2,TRBJ2-7,many,NA,TGTGCCAGCAGCCGCCAACGGACTCCTTCCTACGAGCAGTACTTC,CASSRQRTPSYEQYF
TRBV5-4,TRBJ2-3,few,TRBD2,TGTGCCAGCAGCGGGGGACTAGTGCCGAGCACAGATACGCAGTATTTT,CASSGGLVPSTDTQYF
TRBV5-6,TRBJ2-2,few,NA,TGTGCCAGCAGCTTGTTAGGGACTCTCATCGGGGAGCTGTTTTTT,CASSLLGTLIGELFF
TRBV6-1,TRBJ1-1,NA,NA,TGTGCCAGCAGTGATGGCTGGGGGACTGAAGCTTTCTTT,CASSDGWGTEAFF
TRBV30,TRBJ1-1,NA,NA,TGTGCCTTTTCCCCCCAGGGGACTGAAGCTTTCTTT,CAFSPQGTEAFF
TRBV5-4,TRBJ2-2,few,TRBD2,TGTGCCAGCAGCTTGACTAGCGGTAGCCAAACCGGGGAGCTGTTTTTT,CASSLTSGSQTGELFF
TRBV7-2,TRBJ1-2,NA,NA,TGTGCCAGCAGCTCAGGGCTGGGGCTTGTGGGCTACACCTTC,CASSSGLGLVGYTF
TRBV29-1,TRBJ2-7,NA,TRBD2,TGCAGCGCCGCGGCGGGGGTAAGCTACGAGCAGTACTTC,CSAAAGVSYEQYF
TRBV18,TRBJ2-1,few,NA,TGTGCCAGCTCACTAAACAGGGATTCAGGCTACAATGAGCAGTTCTTC,CASSLNRDSGYNEQFF
TRBV30,TRBJ2-7,few,NA,TGTGCCTGGAGTGTATTCCCGCAGGGGCCAGACGAGCAGTACTTC,CAWSVFPQGPDEQYF
TRBV5-6,TRBJ2-5,many,NA,TGTGCCAGCAGCTTGCGAGAGACCCAGTACTTC,CASSLRETQYF
TRBV5-6,TRBJ2-7,few,NA,TGTGCCAGCAGCTTGACAGGGTTCTACGAGCAGTACTTC,CASSLTGFYEQYF
TRBV4-3,TRBJ2-6,few,NA,TGCGCCAGCAGCCAAGGAGGCTCTGGGGCCAACGTCCTGACTTTC,CASSQGGSGANVLTF